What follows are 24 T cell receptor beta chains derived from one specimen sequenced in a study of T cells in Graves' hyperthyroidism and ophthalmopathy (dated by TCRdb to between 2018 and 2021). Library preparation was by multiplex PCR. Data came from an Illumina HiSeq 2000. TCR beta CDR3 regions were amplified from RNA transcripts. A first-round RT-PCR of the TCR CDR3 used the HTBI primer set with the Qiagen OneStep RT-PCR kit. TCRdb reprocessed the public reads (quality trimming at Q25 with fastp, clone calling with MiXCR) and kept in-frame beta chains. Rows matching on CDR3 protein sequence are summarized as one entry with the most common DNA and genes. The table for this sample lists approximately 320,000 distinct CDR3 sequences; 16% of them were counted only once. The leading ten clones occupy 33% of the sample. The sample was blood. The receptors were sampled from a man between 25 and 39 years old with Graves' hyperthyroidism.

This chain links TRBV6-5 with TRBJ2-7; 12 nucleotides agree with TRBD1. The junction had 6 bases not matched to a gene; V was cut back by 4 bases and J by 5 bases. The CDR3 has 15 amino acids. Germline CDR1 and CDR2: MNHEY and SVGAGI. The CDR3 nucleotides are TGTGCCAGCAGTTCCCAGGGACAGGGGGCCCACGAGCAGTACTTC. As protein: CASSSQGQGAHEQYF.

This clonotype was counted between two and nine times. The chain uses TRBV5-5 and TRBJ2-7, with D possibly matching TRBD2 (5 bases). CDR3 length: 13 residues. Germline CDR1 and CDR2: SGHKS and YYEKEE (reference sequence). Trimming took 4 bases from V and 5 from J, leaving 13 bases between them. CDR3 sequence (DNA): TGTGCCAGCAGCCGGGATCATTTCAACGAGCAGTACTTC. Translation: CASSRDHFNEQYF.

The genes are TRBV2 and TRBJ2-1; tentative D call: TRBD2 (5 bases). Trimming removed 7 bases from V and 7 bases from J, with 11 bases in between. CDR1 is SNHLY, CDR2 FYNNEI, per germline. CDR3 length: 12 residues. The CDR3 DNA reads TGTGCCAGCATTGCTGGAGGAAATGAGCAGTTCTTC. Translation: CASIAGGNEQFF.

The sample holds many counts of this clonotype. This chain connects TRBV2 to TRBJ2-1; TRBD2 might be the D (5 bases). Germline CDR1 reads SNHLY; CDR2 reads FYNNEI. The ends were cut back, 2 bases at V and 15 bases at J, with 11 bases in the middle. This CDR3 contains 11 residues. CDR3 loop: CASSESPGLFF. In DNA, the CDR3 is TGTGCCAGCAGTGAAAGCCCAGGACTGTTCTTC.

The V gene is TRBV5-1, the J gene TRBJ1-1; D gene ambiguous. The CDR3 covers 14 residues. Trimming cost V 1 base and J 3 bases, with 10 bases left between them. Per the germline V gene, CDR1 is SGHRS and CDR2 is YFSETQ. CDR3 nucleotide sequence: TGCGCCAGCAGCTTGAAGGACGGGGACACTGAAGCTTTCTTT. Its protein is CASSLKDGDTEAFF.

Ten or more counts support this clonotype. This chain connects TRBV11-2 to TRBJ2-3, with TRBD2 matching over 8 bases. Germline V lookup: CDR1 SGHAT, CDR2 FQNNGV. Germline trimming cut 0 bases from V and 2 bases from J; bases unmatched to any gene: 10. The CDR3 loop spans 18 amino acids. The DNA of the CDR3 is TGTGCCAGCAGCTTAGATCGGGAGGGCAGACCTTTCACAGATACGCAGTATTTT. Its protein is CASSLDREGRPFTDTQYF.

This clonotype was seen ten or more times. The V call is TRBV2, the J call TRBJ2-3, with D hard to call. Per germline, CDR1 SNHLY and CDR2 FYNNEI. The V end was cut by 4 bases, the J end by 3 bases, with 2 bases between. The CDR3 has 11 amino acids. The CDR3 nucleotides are TGTGCCAGCAGTGCGACAGATACGCAGTATTTT. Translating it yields CASSATDTQYF.

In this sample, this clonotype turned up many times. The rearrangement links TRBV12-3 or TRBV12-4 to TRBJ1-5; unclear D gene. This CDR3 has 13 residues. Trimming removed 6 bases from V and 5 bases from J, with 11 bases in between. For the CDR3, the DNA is TGTGCCAGCAGAAACAGTGACTATCAGCCCCAGCATTTT. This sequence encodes CASRNSDYQPQHF.

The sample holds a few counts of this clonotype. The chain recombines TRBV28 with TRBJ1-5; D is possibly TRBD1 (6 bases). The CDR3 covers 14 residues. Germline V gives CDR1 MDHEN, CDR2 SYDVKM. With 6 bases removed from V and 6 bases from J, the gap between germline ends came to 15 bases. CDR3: CASSSPGGGQPQHF. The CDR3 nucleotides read TGTGCCAGCAGCTCCCCGGGGGGCGGTCAGCCCCAGCATTTT. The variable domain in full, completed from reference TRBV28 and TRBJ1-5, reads DVKVTQSSRYLVKRTGEKVFLECVQDMDHENMFWYRQDPGLGLRLIYFSYDVKMKEKGDIPEGYSVSREKKERFSLILESASTNQTSMYLCASSSPGGGQPQHFGDGTRLSIL.

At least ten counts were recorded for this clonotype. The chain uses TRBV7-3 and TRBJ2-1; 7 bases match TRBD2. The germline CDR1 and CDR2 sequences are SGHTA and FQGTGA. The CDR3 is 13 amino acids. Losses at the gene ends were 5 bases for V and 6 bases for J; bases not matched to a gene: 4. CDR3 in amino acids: CASSPGRANEQFF. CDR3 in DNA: TGTGCCAGCAGCCCTGGGAGGGCCAATGAGCAGTTCTTC.

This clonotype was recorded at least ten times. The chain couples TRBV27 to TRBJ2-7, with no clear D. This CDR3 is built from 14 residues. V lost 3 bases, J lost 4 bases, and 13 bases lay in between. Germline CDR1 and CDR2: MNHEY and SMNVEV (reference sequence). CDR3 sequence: CASSFPGQEYEQYF. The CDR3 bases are TGTGCCAGCAGTTTCCCCGGGCAGGAATACGAGCAGTACTTC.

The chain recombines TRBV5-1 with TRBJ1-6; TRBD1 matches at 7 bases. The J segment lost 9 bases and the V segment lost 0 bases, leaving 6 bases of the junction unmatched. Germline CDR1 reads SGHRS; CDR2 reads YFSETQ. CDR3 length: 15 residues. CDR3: CASSLEQGMGSPLHF. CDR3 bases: TGCGCCAGCAGCTTGGAACAGGGGATGGGTTCACCCCTCCACTTT.

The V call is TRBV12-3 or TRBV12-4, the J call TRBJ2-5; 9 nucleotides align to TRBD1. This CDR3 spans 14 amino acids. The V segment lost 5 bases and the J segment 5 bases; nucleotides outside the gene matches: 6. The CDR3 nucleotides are TGTGCCAGCAGTATGGGACAGGGCGGGGAGACCCAGTACTTC. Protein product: CASSMGQGGETQYF.

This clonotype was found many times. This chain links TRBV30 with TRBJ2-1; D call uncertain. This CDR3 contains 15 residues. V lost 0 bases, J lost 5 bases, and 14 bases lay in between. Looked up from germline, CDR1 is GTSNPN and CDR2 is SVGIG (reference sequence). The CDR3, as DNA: TGTGCCTGGAGTGTAAGGTTTGTGGGCGACAATGAGCAGTTCTTC. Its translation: CAWSVRFVGDNEQFF. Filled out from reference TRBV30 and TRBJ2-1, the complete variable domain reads SQTIHQWPATLVQPVGSPLSLECTVEGTSNPNLYWYRQAAGRGLQLLFYSVGIGQISSEVPQNLSASRPQDRQFILSSKKLLLSDSGFYLCAWSVRFVGDNEQFFGPGTRLTVL.

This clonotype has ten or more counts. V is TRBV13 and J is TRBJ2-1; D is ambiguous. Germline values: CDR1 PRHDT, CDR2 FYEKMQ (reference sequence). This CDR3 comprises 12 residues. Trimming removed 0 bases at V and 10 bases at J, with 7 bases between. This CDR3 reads CASSLGPREQFF. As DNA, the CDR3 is TGTGCCAGCAGCTTAGGCCCAAGGGAGCAGTTCTTC.

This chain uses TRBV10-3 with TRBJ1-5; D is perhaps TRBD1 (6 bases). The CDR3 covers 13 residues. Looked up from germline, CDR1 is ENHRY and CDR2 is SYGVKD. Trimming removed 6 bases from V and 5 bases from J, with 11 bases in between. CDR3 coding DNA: TGTGCCATCAGGGGGGCAGGGGATCAGCCCCAGCATTTT. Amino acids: CAIRGAGDQPQHF.

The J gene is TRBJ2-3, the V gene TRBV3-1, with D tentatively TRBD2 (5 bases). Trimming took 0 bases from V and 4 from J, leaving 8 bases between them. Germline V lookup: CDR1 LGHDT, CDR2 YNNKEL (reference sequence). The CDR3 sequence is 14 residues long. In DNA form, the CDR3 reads TGTGCCAGCAGCCAAGATACCGGGGCAGATACGCAGTATTTT. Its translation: CASSQDTGADTQYF.

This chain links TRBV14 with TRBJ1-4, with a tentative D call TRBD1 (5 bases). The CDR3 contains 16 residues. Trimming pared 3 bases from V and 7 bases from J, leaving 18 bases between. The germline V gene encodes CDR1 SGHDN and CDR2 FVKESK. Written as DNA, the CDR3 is TGTGCCAGCAGCCAGATAGGGGCATGGGGAAGTGAAAAACTGTTTTTT. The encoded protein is CASSQIGAWGSEKLFF. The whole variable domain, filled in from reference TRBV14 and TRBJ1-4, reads EAGVTQFPSHSVIEKGQTVTLRCDPISGHDNLYWYRRVMGKEIKFLLHFVKESKQDESGMPNNRFLAERTGGTYSTLKVQPAELEDSGVYFCASSQIGAWGSEKLFFGSGTQLSVL.

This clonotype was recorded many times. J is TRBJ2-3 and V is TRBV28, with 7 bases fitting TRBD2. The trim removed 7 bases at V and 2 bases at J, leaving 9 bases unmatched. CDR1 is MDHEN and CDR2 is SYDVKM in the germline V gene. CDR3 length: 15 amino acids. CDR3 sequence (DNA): TGTGCCAGCATACGCGGGGGTGTATACACAGATACGCAGTATTTT. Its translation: CASIRGGVYTDTQYF. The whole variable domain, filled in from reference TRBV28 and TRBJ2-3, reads DVKVTQSSRYLVKRTGEKVFLECVQDMDHENMFWYRQDPGLGLRLIYFSYDVKMKEKGDIPEGYSVSREKKERFSLILESASTNQTSMYLCASIRGGVYTDTQYFGPGTRLTVL.

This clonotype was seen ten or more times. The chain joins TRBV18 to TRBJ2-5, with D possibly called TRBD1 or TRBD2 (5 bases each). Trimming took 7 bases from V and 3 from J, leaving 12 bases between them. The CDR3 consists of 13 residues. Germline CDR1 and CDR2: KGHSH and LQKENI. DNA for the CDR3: TGTGCCAGCTTCGGGACCGGGGAAGAGACCCAGTACTTC. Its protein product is CASFGTGEETQYF.

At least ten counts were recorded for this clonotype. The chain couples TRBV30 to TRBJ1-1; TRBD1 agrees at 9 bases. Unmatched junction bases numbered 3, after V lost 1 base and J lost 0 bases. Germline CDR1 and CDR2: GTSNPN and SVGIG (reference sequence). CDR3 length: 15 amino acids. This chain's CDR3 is CAWSEGTGLNTEAFF. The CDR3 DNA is TGTGCCTGGAGTGAGGGGACAGGGCTGAACACTGAAGCTTTCTTT.

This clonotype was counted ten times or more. The CDR3: CATSKDYHTGELFF. Here the CDR3 DNA reads TGTGCCACCAGTAAGGACTATCACACCGGGGAGCTGTTTTTT. This rearrangement joins TRBV24-1 to TRBJ2-2; D is perhaps TRBD2 (6 bases). CDR1 and CDR2 from the germline V gene are KGHDR and SFDVKD. This CDR3 is 14 amino acids long. V lost 6 bases and J lost 3, with 10 bases in between.

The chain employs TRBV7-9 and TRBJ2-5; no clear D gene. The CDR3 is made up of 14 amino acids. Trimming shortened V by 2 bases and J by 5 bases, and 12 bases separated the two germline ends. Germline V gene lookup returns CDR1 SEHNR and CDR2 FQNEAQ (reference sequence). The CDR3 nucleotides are TGTGCCAGCAGCTTAACGTCCTCCGGGGAGACCCAGTACTTC. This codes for CASSLTSSGETQYF. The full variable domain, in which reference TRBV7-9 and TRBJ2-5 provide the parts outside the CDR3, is DTGVSQNPRHKITKRGQNVTFRCDPISEHNRLYWYRQTLGQGPEFLTYFQNEAQLEKSRLLSDRFSAERPKGSFSTLEIQRTEQGDSAMYLCASSLTSSGETQYFGPGTRLLVL.

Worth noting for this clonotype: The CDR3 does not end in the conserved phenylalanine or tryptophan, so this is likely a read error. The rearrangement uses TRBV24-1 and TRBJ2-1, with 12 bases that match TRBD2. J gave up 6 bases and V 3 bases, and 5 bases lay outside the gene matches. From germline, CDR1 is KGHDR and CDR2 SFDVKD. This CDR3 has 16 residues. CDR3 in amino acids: CATSDRGLAGSNEQFL. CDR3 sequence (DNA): TGTGCCACCAGTGATCGAGGACTAGCGGGATCCAATGAGCAGTTCCTC.